The T cell receptor beta chain described here comes from a study of cytomegalovirus exposure and HLA in healthy donors. Study as a whole: Drawn from HLA-typed donors, 80 million to 95 million unique TCRs were held in an early data release.

Per the germline V gene, CDR1 is SQVTM and CDR2 is ANQGSEA. V was shortened by 7 bases and J by 3 bases, with 15 bases between the two germline ends. The CDR3 sequence is 14 residues long. PCR amplification relied on 60 Vbeta primers (plus 13 Jbeta primers). Profiling relied on immunoSEQ multiplex PCR, and the TCRdb table lists in-frame clones only, not all of them. Of around 100,000 clones listed, over 60% are singletons. This sequence was found in a female donor in good health and CMV-seropositive. Sequenced sample: PBMCs. The chain is built from TRBV29-1 and TRBJ2-2, with D possibly TRBD2 on 6 matching bases. As DNA, the CDR3 is TGCAGCGGGGGGGACCTGCGCGACACCGGGGAGCTGTTTTTT. Translated: CSGGDLRDTGELFF.